This is a list of T cell receptor beta chains from one sample in a study of OX40 agonist ivuxolimab in advanced cancers. TCRdb's copy holds only in-frame clones and misses some; the assay was immunoSEQ multiplex PCR. The repertoire holds about 19,000 clones, with 83% as singletons. Specimen: CD4+ or CD8+ T cells sorted from blood, collected in a trial of the OX40 agonist ivuxolimab. The receptors stem from an adult with an advanced solid tumor such as melanoma, head and neck, liver or kidney cancer. Both conserved end residues are part of each CDR3. A D gene is named only where the DNA matches it firmly. Size is omitted from some rows. Given values are once, few, many or a class for expanded clones.

size: -
D: -
J: TRBJ1-2
V: TRBV7-9
CDR3: CASSLGHLTGYGYTF
DNA: TGTGCCAGCAGCTTAGGGCACCTGACAGGCTATGGCTACACCTTC

size: -
D: TRBD1
J: TRBJ1-2
V: TRBV7-9
CDR3: CASSSTLDRVHGYTF
DNA: TGTGCCAGCAGCTCGACCTTGGACAGGGTCCATGGCTACACCTTC

size: -
D: -
J: TRBJ1-1
V: TRBV27
CDR3: CASSLGENTEAFF
DNA: TGTGCCAGCAGTTTGGGGGAGAACACTGAAGCTTTCTTT

size: few
D: -
J: TRBJ1-3
V: TRBV28
CDR3: CASSFGRNTIYF
DNA: TGTGCCAGCAGTTTTGGAAGAAACACCATATATTTT

size: -
D: -
J: TRBJ2-1
V: TRBV5-1
CDR3: CASSLGGRWEQFF
DNA: TGCGCCAGCAGCTTGGGGGGGCGGTGGGAGCAGTTCTTC

size: -
D: TRBD1
J: TRBJ2-7
V: TRBV19
CDR3: CASSPRTGGIYEQYF
DNA: TGTGCCAGTAGTCCGAGGACAGGGGGAATCTACGAGCAGTACTTC

size: few
D: -
J: TRBJ1-1
V: TRBV30
CDR3: CAWSNNVREAFF
DNA: TGTGCCTGGAGTAATAATGTCCGGGAAGCTTTCTTT

size: -
D: -
J: TRBJ2-2
V: TRBV5-4
CDR3: CASSLWTGELFF
DNA: TGTGCCAGCAGCTTGTGGACCGGGGAGCTGTTTTTT

size: -
D: -
J: TRBJ1-1
V: TRBV20-1
CDR3: CSARDRSGPFF
DNA: TGCAGTGCTAGAGATAGGTCAGGGCCTTTCTTT

size: -
D: -
J: TRBJ2-3
V: TRBV4-2
CDR3: CASSQGALAPHTDTQYF
DNA: TGTGCCAGCAGCCAAGGGGCCTTAGCGCCCCACACAGATACGCAGTATTTT

size: -
D: TRBD2
J: TRBJ2-2
V: TRBV4-1
CDR3: CASSSQGSGRRTGELFF
DNA: TGCGCCAGCAGCAGCCAGGGGAGCGGGAGGCGTACCGGGGAGCTGTTTTTT

size: once
D: -
J: TRBJ2-1
V: TRBV5-1
CDR3: CASQLSNEQFF
DNA: TGCGCCAGCCAACTATCGAATGAGCAGTTCTTC